The 7 T cell receptor beta chains below all came from one sample that was sequenced in a study of T cells expressing NK-cell markers. After re-calling the 5' RACE reads, TCRdb lists one entry per CDR3 protein, DNA absent. The sample holds some 440,000 distinct CDR3 sequences. The sequencing input was blood T cells: a sorted CD56 or NKG2C T cell subset, CD4+ or CD8+ T cells, or bulk PBMC T cells (not recorded which). These receptors were obtained from a woman aged 45-60 years in good health.

The V and J genes are TRBV5-1 and TRBJ1-6; TCRdb lists TRBD1, though no DNA is available to test this call. CDR3 length equals 15 residues. Per the germline V gene, CDR1 is SGHRS and CDR2 is YFSETQ. CDR3 in amino acids: CASSSRQGEGRPLHF.

The chain couples TRBV14 to TRBJ1-6. CDR1 is SGHDN, CDR2 FVKESK, per germline. The CDR3 consists of 13 residues. This CDR3 is CASSQDERSPLHF.

This rearrangement joins TRBV12-5 to TRBJ2-3; the D gene TCRdb calls, TRBD2, cannot be checked with no DNA. Per the germline V gene, CDR1 is LGHNT and CDR2 is FRNRAP. The CDR3 runs to 15 residues. This CDR3 is CASGLLAGSPDTQYF.

The chain joins TRBV12-3 or TRBV12-4 to TRBJ1-1; the D gene TCRdb calls, TRBD1, cannot be checked with no DNA. The length of the CDR3 is 12 residues. The CDR3 protein is CASRGTGRRAFF.

The genes are TRBV2 and TRBJ2-1; the TCRdb D gene call, TRBD1, has no DNA to confirm it. The CDR3 length is 13 residues. CDR1 and CDR2 from the germline V gene are SNHLY and FYNNEI. CDR3 protein: CASGTGSYNEQFF.

The gene calls are TRBV10-1 and TRBJ2-5; TCRdb's D gene call, TRBD1, goes unchecked for lack of DNA. The CDR3 extends over 15 amino acids. Germline loops: CDR1 WNHNN, CDR2 SYGVQD (reference sequence). The CDR3 loop is CASSPGQGVRETQYF.

This rearrangement joins TRBV6-5 to TRBJ2-7; lacking DNA, the TRBD1 call made by TCRdb goes unchecked. Germline assignment: CDR1 MNHEY and CDR2 SVGAGI. CDR3 length: 11 residues. This CDR3 is CASGWQGKQYF.